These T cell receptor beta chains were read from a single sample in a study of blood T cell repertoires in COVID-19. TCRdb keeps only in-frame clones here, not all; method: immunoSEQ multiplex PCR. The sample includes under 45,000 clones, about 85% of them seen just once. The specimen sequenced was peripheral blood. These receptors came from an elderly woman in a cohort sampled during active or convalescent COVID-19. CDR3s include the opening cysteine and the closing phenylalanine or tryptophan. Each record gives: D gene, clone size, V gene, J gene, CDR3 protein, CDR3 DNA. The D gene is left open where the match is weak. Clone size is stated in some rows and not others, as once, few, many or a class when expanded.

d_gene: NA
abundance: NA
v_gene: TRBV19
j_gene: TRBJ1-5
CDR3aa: CASSTRDWGYQPQHF
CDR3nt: TGTGCCAGTAGTACTCGGGACTGGGGGTATCAGCCCCAGCATTTT

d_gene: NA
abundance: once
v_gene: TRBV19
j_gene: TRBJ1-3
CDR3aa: CASSMRGFGNTIYF
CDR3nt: TGTGCCAGTAGTATGCGGGGCTTTGGAAACACCATATATTTT

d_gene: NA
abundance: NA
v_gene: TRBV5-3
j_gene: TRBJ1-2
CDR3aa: CARSPAGNYGYTF
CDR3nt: TGTGCCAGAAGCCCGGCGGGTAACTATGGCTACACCTTC

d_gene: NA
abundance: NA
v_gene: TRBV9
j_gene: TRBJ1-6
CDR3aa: CASSPGGVTNSPLHF
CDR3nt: TGTGCCAGCAGCCCGGGAGGGGTAACCAATTCACCCCTCCACTTT

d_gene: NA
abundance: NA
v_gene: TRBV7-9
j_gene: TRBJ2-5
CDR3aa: CASSPSRETQYF
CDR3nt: TGTGCCAGCAGCCCATCCCGGGAGACCCAGTACTTC

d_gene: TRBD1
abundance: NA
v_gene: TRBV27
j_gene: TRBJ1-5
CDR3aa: CASSPGTGGWYSNQPQHF
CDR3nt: TGTGCCAGCAGCCCCGGGACAGGGGGCTGGTATAGCAATCAGCCCCAGCATTTT

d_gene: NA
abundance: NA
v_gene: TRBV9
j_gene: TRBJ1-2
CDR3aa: CASSPRGEKTWTRTNYGYTF
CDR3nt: TGTGCCAGCAGCCCCCGGGGGGAAAAGACTTGGACGAGAACTAACTATGGCTACACCTTC

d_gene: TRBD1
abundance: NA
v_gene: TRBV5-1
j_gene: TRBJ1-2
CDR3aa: CASSEWTGPNYGYTF
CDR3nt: TGCGCCAGCAGCGAGTGGACAGGGCCTAACTATGGCTACACCTTC

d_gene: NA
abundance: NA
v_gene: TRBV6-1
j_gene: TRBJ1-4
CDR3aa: CASSENSKLFF
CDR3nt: TGTGCCAGCAGTGAAAATTCGAAACTGTTTTTT

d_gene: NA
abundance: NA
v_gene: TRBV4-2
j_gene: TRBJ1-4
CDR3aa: CASSQDGQGQTNEKLFF
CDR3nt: TGTGCCAGCAGCCAAGATGGGCAGGGACAAACTAATGAAAAACTGTTTTTT

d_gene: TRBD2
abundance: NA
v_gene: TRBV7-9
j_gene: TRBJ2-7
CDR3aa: CASSFSGDPTYSYEQYF
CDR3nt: TGTGCCAGCAGCTTTAGCGGGGACCCAACCTACTCCTACGAGCAGTACTTC